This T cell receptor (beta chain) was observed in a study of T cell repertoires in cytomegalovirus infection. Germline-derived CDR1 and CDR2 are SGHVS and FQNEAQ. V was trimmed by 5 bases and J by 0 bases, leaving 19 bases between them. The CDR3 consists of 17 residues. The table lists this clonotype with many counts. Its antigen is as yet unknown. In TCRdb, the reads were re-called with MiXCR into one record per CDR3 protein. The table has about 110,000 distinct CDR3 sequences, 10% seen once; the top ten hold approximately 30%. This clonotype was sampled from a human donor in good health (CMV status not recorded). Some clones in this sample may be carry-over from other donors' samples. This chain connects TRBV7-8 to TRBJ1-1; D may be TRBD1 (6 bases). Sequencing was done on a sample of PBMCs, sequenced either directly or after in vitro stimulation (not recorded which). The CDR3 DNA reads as TGTGCCAGCAGCCATCGTACAGGGCTTTTCATGAACACTGAAGCTTTCTTT. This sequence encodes CASSHRTGLFMNTEAFF.